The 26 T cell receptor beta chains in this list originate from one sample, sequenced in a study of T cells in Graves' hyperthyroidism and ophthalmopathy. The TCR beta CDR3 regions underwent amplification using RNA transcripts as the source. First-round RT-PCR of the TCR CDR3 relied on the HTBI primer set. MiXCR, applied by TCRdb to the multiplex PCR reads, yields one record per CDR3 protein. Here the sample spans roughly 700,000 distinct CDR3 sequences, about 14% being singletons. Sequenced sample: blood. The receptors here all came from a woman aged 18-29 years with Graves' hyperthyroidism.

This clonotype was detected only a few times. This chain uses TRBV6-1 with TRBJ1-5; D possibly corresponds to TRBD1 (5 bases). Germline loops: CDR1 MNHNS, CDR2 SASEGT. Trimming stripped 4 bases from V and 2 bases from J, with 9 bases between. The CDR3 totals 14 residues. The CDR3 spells CASSGTGGNQPQHF. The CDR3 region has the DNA TGTGCCAGCAGTGGGACGGGGGGCAATCAGCCCCAGCATTTT.

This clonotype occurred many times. The CDR3, as DNA: TGCAGTGCTAGAGGGACAGCGGGCTGGTCCAAAAACATTCAGTACTTC. It is translated as CSARGTAGWSKNIQYF. V usage is TRBV20-1 and J usage is TRBJ2-4; D tentatively fits TRBD1 or TRBD2 (6 bases each). Looked up from germline, CDR1 is DFQATT and CDR2 is SNEGSKA (reference sequence). The CDR3 spans 16 residues. V lost 1 base to trimming and J lost 2 bases, with 15 bases between them.

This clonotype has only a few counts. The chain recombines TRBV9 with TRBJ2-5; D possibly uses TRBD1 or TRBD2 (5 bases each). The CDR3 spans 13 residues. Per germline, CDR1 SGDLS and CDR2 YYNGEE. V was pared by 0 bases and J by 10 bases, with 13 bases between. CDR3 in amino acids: CASSVGDGGDQYF. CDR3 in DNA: TGTGCCAGCAGCGTAGGAGATGGGGGTGACCAGTACTTC.

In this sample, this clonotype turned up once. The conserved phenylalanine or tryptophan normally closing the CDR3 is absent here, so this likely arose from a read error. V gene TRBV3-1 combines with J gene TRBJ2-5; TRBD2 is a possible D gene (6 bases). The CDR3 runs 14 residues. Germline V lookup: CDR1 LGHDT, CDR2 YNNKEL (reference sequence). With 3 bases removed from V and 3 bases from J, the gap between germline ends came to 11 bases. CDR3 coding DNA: TGTGCCAGCAGCCAGGAACCGGGAGAAGAGACCCAGTACCTC. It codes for CASSQEPGEETQYL.

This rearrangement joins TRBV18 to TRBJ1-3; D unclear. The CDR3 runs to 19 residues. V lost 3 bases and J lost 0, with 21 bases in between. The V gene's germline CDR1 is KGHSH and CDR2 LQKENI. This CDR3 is CASSPGLGGAGNSGNTIYF. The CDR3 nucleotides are TGTGCCAGCTCACCCGGGCTGGGCGGAGCAGGAAACTCTGGAAACACCATATATTTT.

The CDR3 is CAISEGYSGSPTYEQYF. DNA for the CDR3: TGTGCCATCAGTGAAGGTTACAGCGGGAGTCCAACCTACGAGCAGTACTTC. The chain recombines TRBV10-3 with TRBJ2-7, with 8 bases identical to TRBD2. The V segment lost 3 bases and the J segment 2 bases; nucleotides outside the gene matches: 12. Germline lookup yields CDR1 ENHRY and CDR2 SYGVKD. The length of the CDR3 is 17 residues.

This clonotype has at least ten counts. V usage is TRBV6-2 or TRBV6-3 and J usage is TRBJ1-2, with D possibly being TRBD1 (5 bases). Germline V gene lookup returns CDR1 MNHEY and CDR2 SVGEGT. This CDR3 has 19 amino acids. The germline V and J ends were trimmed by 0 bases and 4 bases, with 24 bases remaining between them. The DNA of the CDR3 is TGTGCCAGCAGTTACTCGATATTCGTCCGACCACGGAGGGGCTATGGCTACACCTTC. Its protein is CASSYSIFVRPRRGYGYTF.

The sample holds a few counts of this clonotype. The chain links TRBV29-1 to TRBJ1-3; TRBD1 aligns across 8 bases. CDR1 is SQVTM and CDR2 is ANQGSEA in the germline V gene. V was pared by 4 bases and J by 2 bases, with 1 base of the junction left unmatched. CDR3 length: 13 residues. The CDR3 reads CSVGTGPGNTIYF. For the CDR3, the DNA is TGCAGCGTTGGGACAGGGCCTGGAAACACCATATATTTT. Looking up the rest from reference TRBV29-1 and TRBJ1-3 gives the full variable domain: SAVISQKPSRDICQRGTSLTIQCQVDSQVTMMFWYRQQPGQSLTLIATANQGSEATYESGFVIDKFPISRPNLTFSTLTVSNMSPEDSSIYLCSVGTGPGNTIYFGEGSWLTVV.

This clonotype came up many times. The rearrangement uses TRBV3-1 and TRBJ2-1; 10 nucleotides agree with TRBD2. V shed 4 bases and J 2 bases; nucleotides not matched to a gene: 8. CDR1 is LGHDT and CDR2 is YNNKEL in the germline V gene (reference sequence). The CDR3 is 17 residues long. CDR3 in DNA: TGTGCCAGCAGCCGAGCCCTAGCGGGAGACCCCTACAATGAGCAGTTCTTC. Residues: CASSRALAGDPYNEQFF.

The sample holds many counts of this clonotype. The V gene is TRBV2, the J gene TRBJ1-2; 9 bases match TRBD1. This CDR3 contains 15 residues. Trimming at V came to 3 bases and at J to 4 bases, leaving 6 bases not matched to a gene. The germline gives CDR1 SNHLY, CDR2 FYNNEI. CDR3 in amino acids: CASSDSDRGTYGYTF. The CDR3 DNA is TGTGCCAGCAGTGACTCGGACAGGGGAACCTATGGCTACACCTTC.

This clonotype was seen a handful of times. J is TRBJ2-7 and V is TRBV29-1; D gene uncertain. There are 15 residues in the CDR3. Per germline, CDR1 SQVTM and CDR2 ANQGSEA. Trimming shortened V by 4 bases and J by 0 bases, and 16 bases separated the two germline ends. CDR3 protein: CSVVSKARSSYEQYF. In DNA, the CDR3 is TGCAGCGTTGTAAGTAAGGCAAGAAGCTCCTACGAGCAGTACTTC.

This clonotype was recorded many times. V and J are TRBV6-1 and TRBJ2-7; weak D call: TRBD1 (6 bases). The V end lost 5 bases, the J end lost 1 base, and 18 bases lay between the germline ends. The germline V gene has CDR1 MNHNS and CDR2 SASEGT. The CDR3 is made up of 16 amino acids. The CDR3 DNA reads TGTGCCAGCAGTCACCCGACAGGCCGTTATTCCTACGAGCAGTACTTC. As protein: CASSHPTGRYSYEQYF.

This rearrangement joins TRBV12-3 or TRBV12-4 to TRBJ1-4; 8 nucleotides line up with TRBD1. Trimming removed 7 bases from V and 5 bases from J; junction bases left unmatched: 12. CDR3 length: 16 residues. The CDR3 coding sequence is TGTGCCAGCACCGGTCCCGGGACAGGTCGGAATGAAAAACTGTTTTTT. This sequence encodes CASTGPGTGRNEKLFF.

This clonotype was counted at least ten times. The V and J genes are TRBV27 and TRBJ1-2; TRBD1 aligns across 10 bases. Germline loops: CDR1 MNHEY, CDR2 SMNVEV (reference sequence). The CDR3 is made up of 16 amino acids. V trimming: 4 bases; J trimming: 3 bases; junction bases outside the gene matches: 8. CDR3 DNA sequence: TGTGCCAGCAGTTACACCCGGGACAGGGGCCACTATGGCTACACCTTC. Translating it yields CASSYTRDRGHYGYTF.

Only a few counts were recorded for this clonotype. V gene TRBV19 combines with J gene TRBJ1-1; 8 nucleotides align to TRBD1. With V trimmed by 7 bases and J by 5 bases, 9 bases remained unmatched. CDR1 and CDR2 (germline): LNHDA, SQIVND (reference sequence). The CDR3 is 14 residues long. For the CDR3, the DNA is TGTGCCAGTACTCAACAGGGGGTCGGAACTGAAGCTTTCTTT. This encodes CASTQQGVGTEAFF.

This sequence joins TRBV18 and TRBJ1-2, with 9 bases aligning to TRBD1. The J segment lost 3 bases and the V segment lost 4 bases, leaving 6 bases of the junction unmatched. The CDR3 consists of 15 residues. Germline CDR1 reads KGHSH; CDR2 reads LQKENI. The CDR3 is CASSQGTGSDYGYTF. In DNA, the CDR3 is TGTGCCAGCTCACAGGGGACAGGGAGTGACTATGGCTACACCTTC.

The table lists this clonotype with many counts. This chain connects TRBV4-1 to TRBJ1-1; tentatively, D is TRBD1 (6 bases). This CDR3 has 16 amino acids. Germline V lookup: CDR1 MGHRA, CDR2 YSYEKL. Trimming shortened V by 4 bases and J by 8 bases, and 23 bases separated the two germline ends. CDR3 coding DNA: TGCGCCAGCAGCCTAGAGTGGGGGGGGCAGGGAGACGAAGCTTTCTTT. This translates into CASSLEWGGQGDEAFF.

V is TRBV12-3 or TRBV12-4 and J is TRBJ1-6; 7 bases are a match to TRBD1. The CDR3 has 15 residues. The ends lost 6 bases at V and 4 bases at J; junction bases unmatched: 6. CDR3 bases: TGTGCCAGCAGGGAGGACAGGAGATATAATTCACCCCTCCACTTT. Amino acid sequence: CASREDRRYNSPLHF.

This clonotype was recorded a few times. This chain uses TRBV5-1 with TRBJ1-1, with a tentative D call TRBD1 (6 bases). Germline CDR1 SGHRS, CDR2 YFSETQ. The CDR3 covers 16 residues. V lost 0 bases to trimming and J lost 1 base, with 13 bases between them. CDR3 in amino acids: CASSLVAGVGNTEAFF. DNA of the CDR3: TGCGCCAGCAGCTTGGTGGCAGGGGTGGGGAACACTGAAGCTTTCTTT.

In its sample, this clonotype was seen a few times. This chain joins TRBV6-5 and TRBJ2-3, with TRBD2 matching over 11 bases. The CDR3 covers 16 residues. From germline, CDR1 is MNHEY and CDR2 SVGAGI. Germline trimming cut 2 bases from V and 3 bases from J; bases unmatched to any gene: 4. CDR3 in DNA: TGTGCCAGCAGTTACGGCCTAGCGGGGGGAACAGATACGCAGTATTTT. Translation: CASSYGLAGGTDTQYF.

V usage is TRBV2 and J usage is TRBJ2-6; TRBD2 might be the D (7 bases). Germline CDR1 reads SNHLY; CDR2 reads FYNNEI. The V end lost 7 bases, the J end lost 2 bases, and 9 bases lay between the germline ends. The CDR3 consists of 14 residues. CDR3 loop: CASKGGPGANVLTF. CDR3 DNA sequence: TGTGCCAGCAAGGGGGGGCCTGGGGCCAACGTCCTGACTTTC.

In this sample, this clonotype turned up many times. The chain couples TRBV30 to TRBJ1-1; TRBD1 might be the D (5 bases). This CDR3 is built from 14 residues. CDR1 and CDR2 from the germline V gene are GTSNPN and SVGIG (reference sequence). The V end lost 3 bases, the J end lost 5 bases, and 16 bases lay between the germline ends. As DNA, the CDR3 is TGTGCCTGGAGCGATACCTCCTGGGGGACTGAAGCTTTCTTT. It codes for CAWSDTSWGTEAFF.

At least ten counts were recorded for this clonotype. The CDR3 bases are TGTGCCAGCAGTGAATTTATACGGGTCGCCGCGGATGAGCAGTTCTTC. Translating gives CASSEFIRVAADEQFF. The chain combines TRBV2 with TRBJ2-1; D not resolved. CDR3 size: 16 residues. V lost 2 bases, J lost 8 bases, and 19 bases lay in between. CDR1 is SNHLY and CDR2 is FYNNEI in the germline V gene.

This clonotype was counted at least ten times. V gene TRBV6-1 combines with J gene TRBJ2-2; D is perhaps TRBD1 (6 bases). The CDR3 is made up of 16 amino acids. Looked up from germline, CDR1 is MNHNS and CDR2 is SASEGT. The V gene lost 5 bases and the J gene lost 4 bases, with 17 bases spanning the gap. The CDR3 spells CASSYGQWRLTGELFF. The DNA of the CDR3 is TGTGCCAGCAGTTACGGACAGTGGAGACTCACCGGGGAGCTGTTTTTT.

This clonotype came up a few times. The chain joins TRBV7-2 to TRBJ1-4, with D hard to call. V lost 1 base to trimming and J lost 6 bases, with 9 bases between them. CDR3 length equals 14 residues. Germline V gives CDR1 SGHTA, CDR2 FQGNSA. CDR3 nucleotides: TGTGCCAGCAGCTTAGTACAAGGACATGAAAAACTGTTTTTT. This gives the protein CASSLVQGHEKLFF.

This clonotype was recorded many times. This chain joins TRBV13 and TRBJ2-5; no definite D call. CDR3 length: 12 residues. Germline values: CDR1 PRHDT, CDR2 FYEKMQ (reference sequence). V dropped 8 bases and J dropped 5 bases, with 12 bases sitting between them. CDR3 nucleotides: TGTGCCAGCTCACTAAGACCGGAGACCCAGTACTTC. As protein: CASSLRPETQYF.